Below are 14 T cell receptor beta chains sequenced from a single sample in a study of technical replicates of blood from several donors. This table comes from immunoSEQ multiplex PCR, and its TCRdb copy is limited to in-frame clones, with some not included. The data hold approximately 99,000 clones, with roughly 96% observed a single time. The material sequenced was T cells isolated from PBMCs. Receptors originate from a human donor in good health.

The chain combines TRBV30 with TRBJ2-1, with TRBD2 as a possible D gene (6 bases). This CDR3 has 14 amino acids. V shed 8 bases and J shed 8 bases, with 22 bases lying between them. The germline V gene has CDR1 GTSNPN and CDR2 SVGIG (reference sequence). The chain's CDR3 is CARWGTSHFDEQFF. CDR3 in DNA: TGTGCCCGCTGGGGCACTAGCCATTTCGATGAGCAGTTCTTC.

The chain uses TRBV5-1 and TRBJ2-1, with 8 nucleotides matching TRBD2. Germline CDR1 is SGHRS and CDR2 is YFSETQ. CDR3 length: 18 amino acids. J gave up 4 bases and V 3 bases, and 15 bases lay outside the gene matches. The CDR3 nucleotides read TGCGCCAGCAGCTCTTCCCCCGCGGGAGCGGGGGTTTACAATGAGCAGTTCTTC. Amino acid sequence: CASSSSPAGAGVYNEQFF. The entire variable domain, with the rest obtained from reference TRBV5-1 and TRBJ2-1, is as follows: KAGVTQTPRYLIKTRGQQVTLSCSPISGHRSVSWYQQTPGQGLQFLFEYFSETQRNKGNFPGRFSGRQFSNSRSEMNVSTLELGDSALYLCASSSSPAGAGVYNEQFFGPGTRLTVL.

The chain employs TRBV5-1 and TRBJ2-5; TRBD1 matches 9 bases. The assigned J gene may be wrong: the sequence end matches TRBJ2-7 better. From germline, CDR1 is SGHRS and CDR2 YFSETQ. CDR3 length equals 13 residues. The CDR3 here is CASSWGQGYEQYF. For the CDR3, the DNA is TGCGCCAGCAGCTGGGGACAGGGCTACGAGCAGTACTTC.

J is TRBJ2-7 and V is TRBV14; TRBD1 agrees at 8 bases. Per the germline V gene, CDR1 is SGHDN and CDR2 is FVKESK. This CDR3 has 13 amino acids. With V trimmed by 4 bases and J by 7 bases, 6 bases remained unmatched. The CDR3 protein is CASSPQGAGEQYF. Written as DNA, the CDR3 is TGTGCCAGCAGCCCCCAGGGGGCAGGGGAGCAGTACTTC.

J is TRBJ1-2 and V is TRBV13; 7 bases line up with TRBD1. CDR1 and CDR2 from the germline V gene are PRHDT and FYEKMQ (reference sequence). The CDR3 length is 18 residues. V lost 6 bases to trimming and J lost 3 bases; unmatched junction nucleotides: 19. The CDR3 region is CASRPVPGQLKGYYGYTF. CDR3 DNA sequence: TGTGCCAGCAGGCCCGTCCCGGGACAGCTCAAGGGCTACTATGGCTACACCTTC.

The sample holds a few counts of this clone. The CDR3 spells CSVEGYRRGTEAFF. CDR3 nucleotide sequence: TGCAGCGTTGAAGGATATCGACGGGGCACTGAAGCTTTCTTT. The chain uses TRBV29-1 and TRBJ1-1; unclear D gene. Germline CDR1 reads SQVTM; CDR2 reads ANQGSEA. The germline V and J ends were trimmed by 1 base and 4 bases, with 13 bases remaining between them. The CDR3 length is 14 residues.

The CDR3 sequence is CASSLVGGRDTEAFF. DNA for the CDR3: TGTGCCAGCAGCTTAGTAGGGGGCAGGGACACTGAAGCTTTCTTT. This sequence joins TRBV7-3 and TRBJ1-1; 7 bases line up with TRBD1. This CDR3 comprises 15 residues. Trimming cost V 2 bases and J 3 bases; bases outside gene matches: 6. Germline CDR1 and CDR2: SGHTA and FQGTGA.

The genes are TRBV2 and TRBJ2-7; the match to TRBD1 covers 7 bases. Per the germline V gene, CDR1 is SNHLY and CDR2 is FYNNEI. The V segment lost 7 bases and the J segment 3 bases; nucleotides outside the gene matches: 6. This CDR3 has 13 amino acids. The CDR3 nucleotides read TGTGCCAGCAATCGGGACAGAGACTACGAGCAGTACTTC. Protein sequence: CASNRDRDYEQYF.

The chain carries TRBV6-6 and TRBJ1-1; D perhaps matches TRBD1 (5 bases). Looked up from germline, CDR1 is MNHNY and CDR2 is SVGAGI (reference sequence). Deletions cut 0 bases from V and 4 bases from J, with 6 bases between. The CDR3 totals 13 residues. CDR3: CASSYSGGTEAFF. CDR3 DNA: TGTGCCAGCAGTTACTCGGGGGGCACTGAAGCTTTCTTT.

CDR3 DNA: TGTGCCAGCAGTGAAGCCCAGGGGGGATACGAGCAGTACTTC. Its translation: CASSEAQGGYEQYF. The chain carries TRBV6-1 and TRBJ2-7; tentative D call: TRBD1 (7 bases). The CDR3 extends over 14 amino acids. Trimming removed 0 bases from V and 4 bases from J, with 10 bases in between. CDR1 is MNHNS and CDR2 is SASEGT in the germline V gene.

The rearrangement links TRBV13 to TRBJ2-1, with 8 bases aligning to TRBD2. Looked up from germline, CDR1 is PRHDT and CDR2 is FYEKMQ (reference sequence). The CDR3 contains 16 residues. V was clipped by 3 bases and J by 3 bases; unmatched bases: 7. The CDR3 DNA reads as TGTGCCAGCAGCTTGCCCAGCGGGGGAAACTACAATGAGCAGTTCTTC. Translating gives CASSLPSGGNYNEQFF. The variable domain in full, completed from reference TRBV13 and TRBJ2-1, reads AAGVIQSPRHLIKEKRETATLKCYPIPRHDTVYWYQQGPGQDPQFLISFYEKMQSDKGSIPDRFSAQQFSDYHSELNMSSLELGDSALYFCASSLPSGGNYNEQFFGPGTRLTVL.

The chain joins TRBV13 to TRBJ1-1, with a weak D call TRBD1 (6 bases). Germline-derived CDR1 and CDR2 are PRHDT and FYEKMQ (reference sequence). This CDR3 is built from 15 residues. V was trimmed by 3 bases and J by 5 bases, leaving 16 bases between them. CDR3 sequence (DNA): TGTGCCAGCAGCTTGGGGGGGCAGTGGGGGACTGAAGCTTTCTTT. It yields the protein CASSLGGQWGTEAFF.

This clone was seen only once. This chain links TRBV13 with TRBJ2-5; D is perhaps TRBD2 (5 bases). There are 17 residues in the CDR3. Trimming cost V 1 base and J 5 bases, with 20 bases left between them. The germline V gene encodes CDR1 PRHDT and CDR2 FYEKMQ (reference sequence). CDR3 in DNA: TGTGCCAGCAGCTTAGTTGGCGGTCGCGGGCAGCGGGAGACCCAGTACTTC. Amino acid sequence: CASSLVGGRGQRETQYF.

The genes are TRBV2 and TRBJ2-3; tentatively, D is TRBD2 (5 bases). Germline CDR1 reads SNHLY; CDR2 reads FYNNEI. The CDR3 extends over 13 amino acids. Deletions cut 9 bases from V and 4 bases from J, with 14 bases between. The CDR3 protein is CASSLAWADTQYF. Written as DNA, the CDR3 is TGTGCCAGTAGTCTAGCTTGGGCAGATACGCAGTATTTT.